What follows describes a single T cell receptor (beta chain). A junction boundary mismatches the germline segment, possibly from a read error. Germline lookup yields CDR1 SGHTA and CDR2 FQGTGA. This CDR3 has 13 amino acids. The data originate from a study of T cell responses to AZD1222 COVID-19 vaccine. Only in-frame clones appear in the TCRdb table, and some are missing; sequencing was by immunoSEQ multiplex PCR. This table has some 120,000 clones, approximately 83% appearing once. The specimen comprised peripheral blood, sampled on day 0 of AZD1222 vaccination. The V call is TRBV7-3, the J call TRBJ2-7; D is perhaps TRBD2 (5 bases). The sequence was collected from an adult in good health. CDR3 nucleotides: TGTGCCAGCAGCCTGGTGGGGAGAAGTATCTTGGCTTTC. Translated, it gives CASSLVGRSILAF.